This T cell receptor beta chain was profiled in a study of CD8 T cells in ankylosing spondylitis. Study-level findings and limits: According to the report, clones linked to the disease were significantly enriched in matched synovial fluid samples taken from ankylosing spondylitis patients.

In regard to this clonotype: What it recognizes is unknown.

V shed 1 base and J 3 bases; nucleotides not matched to a gene: 7. The CDR3 consists of 17 residues. In TCRdb, the 5' RACE reads were re-called with MiXCR into one record per CDR3 protein. The sample has roughly 180,000 distinct CDR3 sequences; over 10% are singletons. J is TRBJ1-5 and V is TRBV12-3 or TRBV12-4; 9 bases line up with TRBD1. The sequenced sample consisted of blood, either unsorted or a sorted T cell fraction (not recorded which). The TCR sequence derives from a male donor with ankylosing spondylitis or in good health (not recorded which). The CDR3 coding sequence is TGTGCCAGCAGTTTAGATCGGGACAGGGCCTTCAATCAGCCCCAGCATTTT. Its translation: CASSLDRDRAFNQPQHF.